This TCR beta chain was retrieved from a study of radiotherapy plus CTLA-4 blockade in lung cancer. Study-wide context: Disease control was present in under 35% of patients, and objective responses in approximately 19%. Points from the study as a whole: Per reports, early blood T cell clone dynamics, plus interferon-beta, forecast response most strongly.

This CDR3 comprises 15 residues. Germline CDR1 and CDR2: SGHRS and YFSETQ. V was cut by 2 bases and J by 0 bases, with 12 bases left in between. Focal radiation plus CTLA-4 blockade with ipilimumab was given to patients with chemo-refractory metastatic non-small-cell lung cancer. With respect to this clone: Its target is unknown.

Clones were read by immunoSEQ multiplex PCR, and TCRdb kept only the in-frame ones, dropping some. The sample holds roughly 73,000 clones, around 87% seen once. Sequencing was performed on peripheral blood, taken from a patient treated with radiotherapy plus ipilimumab. The chain combines TRBV5-1 with TRBJ2-7; no clear D. This sequence originates from a human donor with non-small cell lung cancer that progressed on radiotherapy plus ipilimumab. The CDR3 here is CASSLWATSSYEQYF. The DNA for the CDR3 is TGCGCCAGCAGCTTATGGGCTACCAGCTCCTACGAGCAGTACTTC. The full variable domain, in which reference TRBV5-1 and TRBJ2-7 provide the parts outside the CDR3, is KAGVTQTPRYLIKTRGQQVTLSCSPISGHRSVSWYQQTPGQGLQFLFEYFSETQRNKGNFPGRFSGRQFSNSRSEMNVSTLELGDSALYLCASSLWATSSYEQYFGPGTRLTVT.